This T cell receptor (beta chain) was recorded in a study of blood T cell repertoires in COVID-19. Study-wide context: Both acute and convalescent COVID-19 samples were obtained from the United States, Italy and Spain. PBMCs, B-cell-depleted T cells, or T cells were the source of the cDNA or gDNA that made up the material.

This clone has just a few counts. As handled by the study authors: Amplification from reference gene primers served as the basis for estimated nucleated cell counts. Here immunoSEQ multiplex PCR was the method, and the copy in TCRdb shows in-frame clones only, minus some. The V and J calls and clone size are taken from that table; D and trimming were inferred from the DNA. Altogether about 75,000 clones are present, around 83% being singletons, with the ten largest covering around 22%. V gave up 7 bases and J gave up 4 bases, with 13 bases separating them. Germline V CDR1 and CDR2: LNHDA, SQIVND (reference sequence). CDR3 length equals 14 residues.

The J gene is TRBJ2-2, the V gene TRBV19; TRBD2 might be the D (5 bases). This TCR came from a woman aged 45-65 years with acute or convalescent COVID-19. The sample was peripheral blood. The chain's CDR3 is CASTGGGRTGELFF. The CDR3, as DNA: TGTGCCAGTACTGGAGGCGGACGCACCGGGGAGCTGTTTTTT.